One sample yielded the 15 T cell receptor beta chains listed below, sequenced in a study of cytomegalovirus exposure and HLA in healthy donors. Profiled with immunoSEQ multiplex PCR; TCRdb holds only in-frame clones, not every one. The sample lists 200,000 to 250,000 clones, more than 75% occurring once. What was sequenced was PBMCs. The receptors were sampled from a man aged 18 to 29 in good health and CMV-seropositive.

This chain joins TRBV11-2 and TRBJ2-7; 7 nucleotides line up with TRBD1. The CDR3 totals 15 residues. V lost 1 base, J lost 7 bases, and 10 bases stayed unmatched. Looked up from germline, CDR1 is SGHAT and CDR2 is FQNNGV. This chain's CDR3 is CASSLGDRKGKEQYF. CDR3 DNA: TGTGCCAGCAGCTTAGGGGACAGAAAAGGGAAAGAGCAGTACTTC.

V gene TRBV5-1 combines with J gene TRBJ2-2; a weak D match, TRBD1 (6 bases). CDR1 and CDR2 (germline): SGHRS, YFSETQ. Trimming shortened V by 5 bases and J by 0 bases, and 11 bases separated the two germline ends. The CDR3 is made up of 15 amino acids. The CDR3 region has the DNA TGCGCCAGCAGTCAGGGGAGCGCGAACACCGGGGAGCTGTTTTTT. Translating it yields CASSQGSANTGELFF.

In this sample, this clone turned up once. The chain has TRBV7-2 and TRBJ2-7; no definite D call. The CDR3 length is 14 residues. Germline CDR1 SGHTA, CDR2 FQGNSA. V was trimmed by 0 bases and J by 5 bases, leaving 11 bases between them. The DNA of the CDR3 is TGTGCCAGCAGCTTAGCGCTGTCGCGCCACGAGCAGTACTTC. Translating gives CASSLALSRHEQYF.

The V call is TRBV10-2, the J call TRBJ1-2, with D tentatively TRBD1 (5 bases). This CDR3 spans 12 amino acids. Germline CDR1 WSHSY, CDR2 SAAADI. V gave up 2 bases and J gave up 8 bases, with 9 bases separating them. CDR3 bases: TGCGCCAGCAGTGAGGGGGCAGGGGGCTACACCTTC. It is translated as CASSEGAGGYTF.

The sample holds one count of this clone. The chain combines TRBV5-4 with TRBJ2-3; D remains ambiguous. Trimming removed 0 bases from V and 0 bases from J, with 11 bases in between. The CDR3 loop spans 16 amino acids. The V gene's germline CDR1 is SGHNT and CDR2 YYREEE (reference sequence). CDR3 amino acids: CASSLASVRSTDTQYF. CDR3 in DNA: TGTGCCAGCAGCTTGGCCAGCGTTAGAAGCACAGATACGCAGTATTTT.

The J gene is TRBJ1-1, the V gene TRBV5-1; D is perhaps TRBD1 (6 bases). The CDR3 covers 14 residues. The V end lost 4 bases, the J end lost 2 bases, and 12 bases lay between the germline ends. CDR1 SGHRS and CDR2 YFSETQ come from the germline V gene. As DNA, the CDR3 is TGCGCCAGCAGCGCGGGACAAGAAAACACTGAAGCTTTCTTT. Amino acid sequence: CASSAGQENTEAFF. Based on the CDR3 plus reference TRBV5-1 and TRBJ1-1, the full variable domain is KAGVTQTPRYLIKTRGQQVTLSCSPISGHRSVSWYQQTPGQGLQFLFEYFSETQRNKGNFPGRFSGRQFSNSRSEMNVSTLELGDSALYLCASSAGQENTEAFFGQGTRLTVV.

This clone was counted once. The rearrangement uses TRBV4-2 and TRBJ2-7; D is unclear. Deletions cut 1 base from V and 4 bases from J, with 11 bases between. Germline-derived CDR1 and CDR2 are LGHNA and YNFKEQ. This CDR3 has 14 amino acids. The chain's CDR3 is CASSQGSGEYEQYF. The CDR3 region has the DNA TGTGCCAGCAGCCAAGGGAGTGGGGAATACGAGCAGTACTTC.

V and J are TRBV4-1 and TRBJ2-7, with a possible D match to TRBD2 (5 bases). The CDR3 is 15 amino acids. V was clipped by 2 bases and J by 2 bases, with 13 bases between them. Germline loops: CDR1 MGHRA, CDR2 YSYEKL. CDR3: CASSQPPSGTYEQYF. CDR3 in DNA: TGCGCCAGCAGCCAACCCCCTTCGGGGACCTACGAGCAGTACTTC.

The rearrangement joins TRBV7-8 to TRBJ2-7, with unresolved D. V lost 1 base and J 0 bases, leaving 10 bases between the germline ends. Per germline, CDR1 SGHVS and CDR2 FQNEAQ. This CDR3 has 15 residues. The CDR3 DNA follows: TGTGCCAGCAGCTTAGGTCAGGTGAGCTCCTACGAGCAGTACTTC. Amino acids: CASSLGQVSSYEQYF.

This clone was counted only a few times. The genes are TRBV28 and TRBJ1-2; 7 nucleotides agree with TRBD1. CDR3 length equals 13 residues. The germline V gene encodes CDR1 MDHEN and CDR2 SYDVKM. The V segment lost 6 bases and the J segment 4 bases; nucleotides outside the gene matches: 5. This CDR3 reads CASRGDRVYGYTF. For the CDR3, the DNA is TGTGCCAGCAGAGGAGACAGGGTCTATGGCTACACCTTC.

The rearrangement links TRBV11-3 to TRBJ2-2, with TRBD2 matching over 8 bases. Germline-derived CDR1 and CDR2 are SGHNT and YENEEA. The V and J ends lost 5 bases and 0 bases, in that order; junction bases with no gene match: 2. The CDR3 loop spans 15 amino acids. The CDR3 DNA follows: TGTGCCAGCAGCCGGGAGGGTTCGAACACCGGGGAGCTGTTTTTT. It specifies CASSREGSNTGELFF.

V usage is TRBV7-2 and J usage is TRBJ2-7; TRBD2 is a possible D gene (6 bases). V was clipped by 2 bases and J by 6 bases, with 14 bases between them. This CDR3 has 14 amino acids. CDR1 and CDR2 from the germline V gene are SGHTA and FQGNSA. Here the CDR3 reads CASSLTSMVSEQYF. The DNA of the CDR3 is TGTGCCAGCAGCTTAACTAGCATGGTTAGCGAGCAGTACTTC.

This rearrangement joins TRBV7-8 to TRBJ1-3, with no clear D. There are 15 residues in the CDR3. With 1 base removed from V and 0 bases from J, the gap between germline ends came to 7 bases. CDR1 is SGHVS, CDR2 FQNEAQ, per germline. As DNA, the CDR3 is TGTGCCAGCAGCTTAGATAGTATCTCTGGAAACACCATATATTTT. It yields the protein CASSLDSISGNTIYF.

This clone was detected once. The CDR3 nucleotides read TGCGCCAGCAGCCAAGGGACAGCCTACACTGAAGCTTTCTTT. This translates into CASSQGTAYTEAFF. The chain has TRBV4-3 and TRBJ1-1, with a weak D call TRBD1 (6 bases). The V gene's germline CDR1 is LGHNA and CDR2 YSLEER. The CDR3 has 14 amino acids. V lost 1 base, J lost 3 bases, and 9 bases lay in between.

The table lists this clone with a few counts. The genes are TRBV28 and TRBJ1-2, with D unresolved. CDR1 and CDR2 from the germline V gene are MDHEN and SYDVKM. The CDR3 covers 12 residues. V was pared by 2 bases and J by 8 bases, with 9 bases between. The CDR3 protein is CASSLGAGGYTF. CDR3 DNA sequence: TGTGCCAGCAGTTTAGGTGCCGGAGGCTACACCTTC.